Each of the 21 T cell receptor beta chains below was sequenced from the same sample in a study of shared clonotypes between healthy human individuals. Positively selected for CCR7, the CD45RO-negative cells used as naive CD8 cells excluded terminally differentiated effector memory CD45RA+ cells. TCRdb keeps only in-frame clones here, not all; method: immunoSEQ multiplex PCR. There are some 600,000 clones in the sample; approximately 96% occur only once, and roughly 0.1% lies in the top ten. Sequenced sample: naive CD8+ T cells sorted from blood. Receptors were obtained from a woman in her 30s in good health.

This clone was recorded only once. The rearrangement joins TRBV28 to TRBJ2-7; 12 bases agree with TRBD2. CDR3 length equals 17 residues. The V gene's germline CDR1 is MDHEN and CDR2 SYDVKM. After removal of 5 bases from V and 3 bases from J, the junction contained 11 bases not matched to a gene. The CDR3 DNA sequence: TGTGCCAGCAGTCTCCAGACTAGCGGGAGAAGGGGCTACGAGCAGTACTTC. Its protein product is CASSLQTSGRRGYEQYF.

The J gene is TRBJ1-2, the V gene TRBV9; D ambiguous. This CDR3 has 15 residues. Germline V gives CDR1 SGDLS, CDR2 YYNGEE. V was cut by 2 bases and J by 1 base, with 12 bases left in between. The CDR3 sequence: CASSVGQLFNYGYTF. DNA of the CDR3: TGTGCCAGCAGCGTTGGGCAGCTATTTAACTATGGCTACACCTTC.

The chain is built from TRBV9 and TRBJ2-7, with D possibly being TRBD2 (6 bases). Germline CDR1 SGDLS, CDR2 YYNGEE. The ends were cut back, 3 bases at V and 3 bases at J, with 13 bases in the middle. This CDR3 region has 14 residues. The chain's CDR3 is CASSGDSPGYEQYF. Written as DNA, the CDR3 is TGTGCCAGCAGCGGGGACTCCCCGGGCTACGAGCAGTACTTC.

This clone is a singleton in its sample. The V and J genes are TRBV7-9 and TRBJ2-1; D call uncertain. The CDR3 sequence is 15 residues long. V lost 5 bases, J lost 6 bases, and 17 bases lay in between. CDR1 is SEHNR, CDR2 FQNEAQ, per germline (reference sequence). The DNA of the CDR3 is TGTGCCAGCAGCCTCTCAGCCTTGGCACTCAATGAGCAGTTCTTC. Amino acids: CASSLSALALNEQFF.

This sequence joins TRBV4-2 and TRBJ2-2, with 7 bases fitting TRBD2. Unmatched junction bases numbered 3, after V lost 1 base and J lost 4 bases. CDR1 and CDR2 (germline): LGHNA, YNFKEQ. The CDR3 is 15 amino acids. This chain's CDR3 is CASSQGAGVTGELFF. Written as DNA, the CDR3 is TGTGCCAGCAGCCAAGGGGCGGGAGTCACCGGGGAGCTGTTTTTT.

With regard to this clone: The junction does not match germline at one end; this may be a read error. The chain employs TRBV29-1 and TRBJ1-3; D is possibly TRBD1 (6 bases). Per the germline V gene, CDR1 is SQVTM and CDR2 is ANQGSEA. The CDR3 covers 12 residues. The CDR3 reads CSVEIGGRFPTF. The CDR3 DNA follows: TGCAGCGTTGAGATTGGGGGGCGCTTCCCGACATTT.

The chain employs TRBV4-1 and TRBJ2-1; D is tentatively TRBD1 or TRBD2 (6 bases each). V was clipped by 5 bases and J by 7 bases, with 12 bases between them. From germline, CDR1 is MGHRA and CDR2 YSYEKL. The length of the CDR3 is 13 residues. This CDR3 reads CASSLPGANEQFF. For the CDR3, the DNA is TGCGCCAGCAGCTTACCGGGGGCGAATGAGCAGTTCTTC.

V and J are TRBV27 and TRBJ2-1; D is uncertain. Germline V gene data show CDR1 as MNHEY and CDR2 as SMNVEV (reference sequence). V was pared by 3 bases and J by 8 bases, with 14 bases between. This CDR3 has 14 amino acids. The CDR3 sequence: CASSFGAIGHEQFF. CDR3 sequence (DNA): TGTGCCAGCAGTTTCGGCGCGATAGGCCATGAGCAGTTCTTC.

This clone was seen once. This chain links TRBV27 with TRBJ2-3; TRBD2 agrees at 10 bases. Germline V lookup: CDR1 MNHEY, CDR2 SMNVEV (reference sequence). The length of the CDR3 is 18 residues. Losses at the gene ends were 3 bases for V and 6 bases for J; bases not matched to a gene: 15. The CDR3 loop is CASSFRTPSGRVPDTQYF. DNA of the CDR3: TGTGCCAGCAGTTTTCGCACCCCCAGCGGGAGGGTCCCGGATACGCAGTATTTT.

The chain combines TRBV5-4 with TRBJ2-7; TRBD1 is a possible D gene (6 bases). Germline CDR1 reads SGHNT; CDR2 reads YYREEE (reference sequence). The CDR3 spans 13 residues. V lost 2 bases and J lost 5, with 11 bases in between. CDR3 in DNA: TGTGCCAGCAGCTTTTTCACAGGGAACGAGCAGTACTTC. Residues: CASSFFTGNEQYF.

This chain uses TRBV9 with TRBJ2-3, with TRBD2 identical over 7 bases. CDR1 is SGDLS, CDR2 YYNGEE, per germline. Germline trimming cut 5 bases from V and 1 base from J; bases unmatched to any gene: 7. The CDR3 is 15 residues long. CDR3 sequence: CASRRGRMGTDTQYF. The CDR3 DNA reads as TGTGCCAGCAGGCGGGGGAGGATGGGCACAGATACGCAGTATTTT.

CDR3 nucleotides: TGTGCCAGCAGCTTAGTTTCCTATAATTCACCCCTCCACTTT. Residues: CASSLVSYNSPLHF. The chain uses TRBV7-9 and TRBJ1-6; D gene unclear. Between the trimmed V and J ends, which lost 1 base and 1 base, there was a span of 2 bases. CDR1 and CDR2 from the germline V gene are SEHNR and FQNEAQ (reference sequence). There are 14 residues in the CDR3.

The rearrangement links TRBV9 to TRBJ2-7; D gene uncertain. Germline assignment: CDR1 SGDLS and CDR2 YYNGEE. Trimming took off 0 bases at V and 6 bases at J, with 13 bases between the two ends. The CDR3 is made up of 14 amino acids. The CDR3 reads CASSVAVSLSEQYF. The CDR3 DNA sequence: TGTGCCAGCAGCGTAGCGGTCTCGCTCTCCGAGCAGTACTTC.

The chain recombines TRBV27 with TRBJ2-7; 8 bases align to TRBD2. J lost 2 bases, V lost 6 bases, and 12 bases had no gene match. Germline V gene data show CDR1 as MNHEY and CDR2 as SMNVEV (reference sequence). The CDR3 contains 16 residues. The CDR3 nucleotides are TGTGCCAGCAGCCCCTCCGGGGGGGACTCGACCTACGAGCAGTACTTC. The encoded protein is CASSPSGGDSTYEQYF.

V is TRBV7-2 and J is TRBJ2-7; no clear D gene. V lost 1 base and J 2 bases, leaving 9 bases between the germline ends. Germline V gene lookup returns CDR1 SGHTA and CDR2 FQGNSA. The CDR3 extends over 14 amino acids. CDR3 sequence: CASSLGGGAYEQYF. In nucleotides, the CDR3 is TGTGCCAGCAGCTTAGGAGGCGGTGCCTACGAGCAGTACTTC.

This chain joins TRBV13 and TRBJ2-5; 7 bases align to TRBD2. The end of the DNA is better explained by TRBJ2-7, so the J call may be wrong. Germline V gene sequence: CDR1 PRHDT, CDR2 FYEKMQ (reference sequence). CDR3 length: 14 residues. The CDR3, as DNA: TGTGCCAGCAGCTTAGGGCTAGCGGTTTACGAGCAGTACTTC. The encoded protein is CASSLGLAVYEQYF.

The chain employs TRBV4-1 and TRBJ2-3; the D gene could be TRBD1 or TRBD2 (5 bases each). Germline loops: CDR1 MGHRA, CDR2 YSYEKL. V was trimmed by 4 bases and J by 8 bases, leaving 22 bases between them. This CDR3 region has 16 residues. This chain's CDR3 is CASSRQTGDLFVTQYF. The CDR3 DNA reads TGCGCCAGCAGCCGCCAAACCGGGGACCTATTCGTTACGCAGTATTTT.

The gene calls are TRBV15 and TRBJ1-2; D not resolved. Germline CDR1 and CDR2: LNHNV and YYDKDF (reference sequence). This CDR3 has 14 residues. Trimming stripped 1 base from V and 2 bases from J, with 8 bases between. The DNA for the CDR3 is TGTGCCACCAGCAGAGTTACAGAGAACTATGGCTACACCTTC. As protein: CATSRVTENYGYTF.

This clone showed up just once. This sequence joins TRBV18 and TRBJ2-5, with D hard to call. CDR1 and CDR2 from the germline V gene are KGHSH and LQKENI. The CDR3 is made up of 13 amino acids. The ends were cut back, 1 base at V and 4 bases at J, with 7 bases in the middle. In DNA form, the CDR3 reads TGTGCCAGCTCACCACTAGGTACAGAGACCCAGTACTTC. Amino acid sequence: CASSPLGTETQYF.

The chain combines TRBV27 with TRBJ2-5, with TRBD2 matching 15 bases. J gave up 2 bases and V 2 bases, and 9 bases lay outside the gene matches. Germline CDR1 MNHEY, CDR2 SMNVEV (reference sequence). This CDR3 comprises 19 residues. For the CDR3, the DNA is TGTGCCAGCAGTTTAGTTGTACGGACTAGCGGGAGGGAACAAGAGACCCAGTACTTC. It encodes CASSLVVRTSGREQETQYF.

The chain links TRBV5-1 to TRBJ2-2; no clear D gene. Germline-derived CDR1 and CDR2 are SGHRS and YFSETQ. The CDR3 is 18 residues long. The V and J ends lost 2 bases and 0 bases respectively, with 17 bases between them. CDR3 bases: TGCGCCAGCAGCTTCGACACCAAGCGCCCGTCGAACACCGGGGAGCTGTTTTTT. Amino acids: CASSFDTKRPSNTGELFF.